This T cell receptor beta chain was documented in a study of blood T cell repertoires in COVID-19. In the original analysis: The authors estimated nucleated cell counts from reference gene primer amplification. Clones were read by immunoSEQ multiplex PCR, and TCRdb kept only the in-frame ones, dropping some. The V and J calls and clone size are taken from that table; D and trimming were inferred from the DNA. The data hold more than 75,000 clones, with roughly 82% observed a single time. This CDR3 region has 15 residues. Germline trimming cut 0 bases from V and 3 bases from J; bases unmatched to any gene: 4. Germline V lookup: CDR1 MNHEY, CDR2 SVGAGI.

This chain joins TRBV6-5 and TRBJ1-2, with TRBD1 matching 7 bases. Sequences were obtained from peripheral blood. The receptor was derived from a human donor in a cohort sampled during active COVID-19. The CDR3 region is CASSYSGTDHYGYTF. The CDR3 DNA is TGTGCCAGCAGTTACTCTGGGACAGATCACTATGGCTACACCTTC.